Listed here are 16 T cell receptor beta chains from one sample, sequenced in a study of blood T cell repertoires in COVID-19. Assay used: immunoSEQ multiplex PCR; TCRdb lists only in-frame clones, some missing. The sample has about 480,000 clones, roughly nine tenths seen once. Specimen: peripheral blood. These receptors were collected from a woman aged 50 to 65 with COVID-19, enrolled during active disease.

This chain links TRBV5-4 with TRBJ2-7, with 12 bases identical to TRBD2. J lost 3 bases, V lost 4 bases, and 8 bases had no gene match. This CDR3 is built from 16 residues. In germline, CDR1 is SGHNT, CDR2 YYREEE (reference sequence). CDR3 nucleotide sequence: TGTGCCAGCAGCCGGAAACTAGCGGGGGGTAACTACGAGCAGTACTTC. It encodes CASSRKLAGGNYEQYF. Variable domain in full (rest from reference TRBV5-4 and TRBJ2-7): ETGVTQSPTHLIKTRGQQVTLRCSSQSGHNTVSWYQQALGQGPQFIFQYYREEENGRGNFPPRFSGLQFPNYSSELNVNALELDDSALYLCASSRKLAGGNYEQYFGPGTRLTVT.

Here the CDR3 DNA reads TGTGCCAGCAGCTTTGCCAGGGGAAACTATGGCTACACCTTC. This sequence encodes CASSFARGNYGYTF. The chain uses TRBV7-9 and TRBJ1-2, with D perhaps TRBD1 (6 bases). The length of the CDR3 is 14 residues. Germline V gene data show CDR1 as SEHNR and CDR2 as FQNEAQ (reference sequence). V shed 3 bases and J shed 2 bases, with 10 bases lying between them.

V is TRBV2 and J is TRBJ1-5, with D perhaps TRBD1 (5 bases). Per the germline V gene, CDR1 is SNHLY and CDR2 is FYNNEI. The CDR3 is made up of 14 amino acids. Trimming pared 8 bases from V and 5 bases from J, leaving 16 bases between. CDR3 bases: TGTGCCAGCGGGGATCGGCAGGGCTATCAGCCCCAGCATTTT. Its protein product is CASGDRQGYQPQHF.

V and J are TRBV28 and TRBJ1-1, with 8 bases aligning to TRBD1. After removal of 6 bases from V and 4 bases from J, the junction contained 7 bases not matched to a gene. CDR1 and CDR2 (germline): MDHEN, SYDVKM. The CDR3 covers 14 residues. For the CDR3, the DNA is TGTGCCAGCAGCCTGGGCGGACAGGGCACTGAAGCTTTCTTT. The encoded protein is CASSLGGQGTEAFF.

The rearrangement joins TRBV28 to TRBJ1-2; D gene unclear. V shed 4 bases and J shed 4 bases, with 10 bases lying between them. The germline V gene has CDR1 MDHEN and CDR2 SYDVKM. The CDR3 is 13 residues long. CDR3 loop: CASSSSPLYGYTF. The CDR3 DNA reads TGTGCCAGCAGTTCGAGCCCTCTCTATGGCTACACCTTC.

This chain joins TRBV28 and TRBJ2-7; D is uncertain. Germline CDR1 reads MDHEN; CDR2 reads SYDVKM. The CDR3 is 14 residues long. Trimming took 3 bases from V and 4 from J, leaving 13 bases between them. The CDR3 region has the DNA TGTGCCAGCAGTTTGGTCCCCCCCGGGTACGAGCAGTACTTC. Protein product: CASSLVPPGYEQYF.

This rearrangement joins TRBV27 to TRBJ1-5; perhaps TRBD1 as D (5 bases). Between the trimmed V and J ends, which lost 3 bases and 6 bases, there was a span of 9 bases. There are 13 residues in the CDR3. Germline-derived CDR1 and CDR2 are MNHEY and SMNVEV (reference sequence). CDR3: CASSFRVGQPQHF. The CDR3 coding sequence is TGTGCCAGCAGTTTCAGGGTAGGTCAGCCCCAGCATTTT.

J is TRBJ2-7 and V is TRBV2, with TRBD2 matching over 13 bases. This CDR3 region has 16 residues. J gave up 0 bases and V 6 bases, and 5 bases lay outside the gene matches. Germline CDR1 SNHLY, CDR2 FYNNEI. The CDR3 is CASSLGTSGVSYEQYF. CDR3 in DNA: TGTGCCAGCAGCTTAGGGACTAGCGGGGTCTCCTACGAGCAGTACTTC.

The chain links TRBV29-1 to TRBJ2-2; 10 bases fit TRBD1. The germline gives CDR1 SQVTM, CDR2 ANQGSEA. This CDR3 is built from 14 residues. V was pared by 6 bases and J by 6 bases, with 7 bases of the junction left unmatched. CDR3 sequence (DNA): TGCAGCGTCCGACAGGGGGCGGATTCCGGGGAGCTGTTTTTT. The encoded protein is CSVRQGADSGELFF.

Only one count was recorded for this clone. This chain links TRBV11-3 with TRBJ2-2; 12 positions agree with TRBD1. Germline trimming cut 1 base from V and 7 bases from J; bases unmatched to any gene: 4. CDR1 is SGHNT, CDR2 YENEEA, per germline. The CDR3 is 16 residues long. The CDR3 nucleotides read TGTGCCAGCAGCTTAGGCCGGGACAGGGGGCGCGGGGAGCTGTTTTTT. Translation: CASSLGRDRGRGELFF.

This clone was counted a few times. The V and J genes are TRBV19 and TRBJ2-7; D remains ambiguous. The V gene lost 5 bases and the J gene lost 4 bases, with 6 bases spanning the gap. The CDR3 spans 11 residues. From germline, CDR1 is LNHDA and CDR2 SQIVND (reference sequence). The CDR3 sequence is CASSSPYEQYF. In DNA form, the CDR3 reads TGTGCCAGTAGTTCCCCTTACGAGCAGTACTTC.

The chain couples TRBV5-1 to TRBJ1-2, with TRBD1 matching 8 bases. In germline, CDR1 is SGHRS, CDR2 YFSETQ. The CDR3 totals 12 residues. V was clipped by 4 bases and J by 7 bases; unmatched bases: 3. CDR3 sequence reads: CASSRTGFGYTF. CDR3 nucleotides: TGCGCCAGCAGCCGGACAGGGTTTGGCTACACCTTC. Complete variable domain (other parts from reference TRBV5-1 and TRBJ1-2): KAGVTQTPRYLIKTRGQQVTLSCSPISGHRSVSWYQQTPGQGLQFLFEYFSETQRNKGNFPGRFSGRQFSNSRSEMNVSTLELGDSALYLCASSRTGFGYTFGSGTRLTVV.

This clone has just one count. The J gene is TRBJ1-3, the V gene TRBV18; D not certain. With 6 bases removed from V and 2 bases from J, the gap between germline ends came to 11 bases. Germline CDR1 reads KGHSH; CDR2 reads LQKENI. CDR3 size: 14 residues. This CDR3 is CASSREETGNTIYF. The DNA of the CDR3 is TGTGCCAGCTCTAGAGAAGAAACTGGAAACACCATATATTTT.

This clone was counted once. The chain combines TRBV9 with TRBJ1-4, with TRBD1 identical over 10 bases. J gave up 6 bases and V 7 bases, and 6 bases lay outside the gene matches. In germline, CDR1 is SGDLS, CDR2 YYNGEE. CDR3 length: 14 residues. The CDR3 here is CASGAGTGDEKLFF. The CDR3 DNA is TGTGCCAGCGGGGCCGGGACAGGGGATGAAAAACTGTTTTTT.

The chain combines TRBV29-1 with TRBJ2-6; D ambiguous. Trimming stripped 5 bases from V and 2 bases from J, with 7 bases between. The germline V gene has CDR1 SQVTM and CDR2 ANQGSEA. The CDR3 is made up of 13 amino acids. The CDR3: CSVSPTGANVLTF. The CDR3 DNA sequence: TGCAGCGTTAGCCCAACTGGGGCCAACGTCCTGACTTTC.

V usage is TRBV24-1 and J usage is TRBJ2-3, with 8 bases matching TRBD2. The CDR3 sequence is 16 residues long. Germline CDR1 KGHDR, CDR2 SFDVKD. The V and J ends lost 2 bases and 6 bases, in that order; junction bases with no gene match: 9. In DNA, the CDR3 is TGTGCCACCAGTGATTCGATAGCGGGGACTCAGGATACGCAGTATTTT. Translation: CATSDSIAGTQDTQYF.